This is a list of T cell receptor beta chains from one sample in a study of blood T cell repertoires in COVID-19. The protocol was immunoSEQ multiplex PCR, while the TCRdb copy is restricted to in-frame clones and leaves out a portion. This table has approximately 210,000 clones, around 95% appearing once. The sample comprised peripheral blood. The receptors originated from a man aged 25 to 40 with COVID-19, enrolled during active disease. Both conserved end residues are part of each CDR3. A D gene is named only where the DNA matches it firmly. Only part of the rows carry a size: once, few, many, or a class if the clone is expanded.

cdr3_length clone_size j_call v_call d_call cdr3_nt cdr3_aa
14 . TRBJ1-4 TRBV30 . TGTGCCTGGAGGTCGCCAGGGTCTCTTGAAAAACTGTTTTTT CAWRSPGSLEKLFF
13 few TRBJ1-3 TRBV25-1 . TGTGCCAGCAGTGAACACTCTGGAAACACCATATATTTT CASSEHSGNTIYF
14 . TRBJ1-4 TRBV5-6 TRBD1 TGTGCCAGCAGCCTCGGGACAGGGCGTGAAAAACTGTTTTTT CASSLGTGREKLFF
13 . TRBJ1-5 TRBV7-3 TRBD1 TGTGCCAGCAGCTTAACGACAGGGTCTCCCCAGCATTTT CASSLTTGSPQHF
16 . TRBJ2-1 TRBV19 TRBD1 TGTGCCAGTAGTATTCAAGGACAGGGGGTATGGAATGAGCAGTTCTTC CASSIQGQGVWNEQFF
14 . TRBJ1-2 TRBV4-2 TRBD1 TGTGCCAGCAGCCCGGGGACAGGGGAGTATGGCTACACCTTC CASSPGTGEYGYTF
14 . TRBJ1-1 TRBV3-1/TRBV3-2 TRBD1 TGTGCCAGCACCCGTGGACAGGGGAACACTGAAGCTTTCTTT CASTRGQGNTEAFF
13 once TRBJ2-2 TRBV6-2/TRBV6-3 . TGTGCCAGCAGTTTCCTTAACACCGGGGAGCTGTTTTTT CASSFLNTGELFF
15 . TRBJ2-7 TRBV11-2 TRBD1 TGTGCCAGCAGCGGGGACAGGAGGAGCTCCTACGAGCAGTACTTC CASSGDRRSSYEQYF
18 . TRBJ2-1 TRBV21-1 . TGTGCCAGCAGCAAACCACACGTCCGGGGGGGCCGCCGTAATGAGCAGTTCTTC CASSKPHVRGGRRNEQFF
18 . TRBJ2-7 TRBV5-6 TRBD1 TGTGCCAGCAGCTTGACGTACAGACAGGGGGTGAAAAGTCGCGAGCAGTACTTC CASSLTYRQGVKSREQYF
15 . TRBJ2-4 TRBV5-4 TRBD1 TGTGCCAGCAGCCTGGGACAGGGCGATCAAAACATTCAGTACTTC CASSLGQGDQNIQYF
13 once TRBJ2-4 TRBV6-1 . TGTGCCAGCAGTGAACAGGGTAGGGTCATTCAGTACTTC CASSEQGRVIQYF
17 . TRBJ1-5 TRBV27 . TGTGCCACCAGACAACCAGACAGCATCCAATTCTATCAGCCCCAGCATTTT CATRQPDSIQFYQPQHF
17 . TRBJ2-5 TRBV18 TRBD2 TGTGCCAGCTCACCCACGGGAAGCGGGGGGACGCAAGAGACCCAGTACTTC CASSPTGSGGTQETQYF
18 once TRBJ2-4 TRBV6-1 TRBD1 TGTGCCAGCAGTGGAAGGACAGGGAGAGGTGAGAGCAAAAACATTCAGTACTTC CASSGRTGRGESKNIQYF
16 . TRBJ2-5 TRBV14 TRBD2 TGTGCCAGCAGCCCACTAGCGGGGGACCACCAAGAGACCCAGTACTTC CASSPLAGDHQETQYF
15 . TRBJ2-7 TRBV7-6 . TGTGCCAGCAGCTTAGGAGACATGAGCTCCTACGAGCAGTACTTC CASSLGDMSSYEQYF
16 . TRBJ2-2 TRBV9 . TGTGCCAGCAGCCCGAGGACACGGTATTTCTCCGGGGAGCTGTTTTTT CASSPRTRYFSGELFF
14 . TRBJ1-2 TRBV11-2 . TGTGCCAGCAGCTTGGAGCGGGCGTCTAAGGGCTACACCTTC CASSLERASKGYTF
15 . TRBJ1-5 TRBV5-6 . TGTGCCAGCAGCTTGGCGCAGGGGCTAAATCAGCCCCAGCATTTT CASSLAQGLNQPQHF
18 . TRBJ2-2 TRBV7-6 . TGTGCCAGCAGCGAGGGGTGGGGGCACCATTCGAACACCGGGGAGCTGTTTTTT CASSEGWGHHSNTGELFF
14 once TRBJ2-3 TRBV2 . TGTGCCAGCAGTGCTCGGGACACCACAGATACGCAGTATTTT CASSARDTTDTQYF
15 . TRBJ2-6 TRBV15 TRBD1 TGTGCCACCATGAAGGGGGCTAGAGGGGCCAACGTCCTGACTTTC CATMKGARGANVLTF
14 . TRBJ1-1 TRBV11-2 . TGTGCCAGCAGCTTAGTGTCAGAGAACACTGAAGCTTTCTTT CASSLVSENTEAFF
18 . TRBJ1-4 TRBV14 . TGTGCCAGCAGCCTGCTAAGCGCCTCTGACTCAACTAATGAAAAACTGTTTTTT CASSLLSASDSTNEKLFF
18 . TRBJ2-3 TRBV2 TRBD2 TGTGCCAGCAGTCTACCGGGACTAGCGGGGGGGGGCACAGATACGCAGTATTTT CASSLPGLAGGGTDTQYF
13 . TRBJ2-2 TRBV11-3 . TGTGCCAGCAGATCTCGGGTAACCGGGGAGCTGTTTTTT CASRSRVTGELFF
15 . TRBJ1-6 TRBV9 TRBD1 TGTGCCAGCAGCGGAGGGACAGGGGGTAATTCACCCCTCCACTTT CASSGGTGGNSPLHF
17 . TRBJ1-2 TRBV7-3 TRBD1 TGTGCCAGCAGCACCGACATCGGGCCAGGGGGCTTTGATGGCTACACCTTC CASSTDIGPGGFDGYTF
14 . TRBJ2-2 TRBV2 . TGTGCCAGCAGTGTGGCTAGAGTGTCCGGGGAGCTGTTTTTT CASSVARVSGELFF
17 . TRBJ2-7 TRBV5-1 TRBD1 TGCGCCAGCAGACGAGGGACAGGGTCCCTTTTGATCGACGAGCAGTACTTC CASRRGTGSLLIDEQYF
12 . TRBJ1-2 TRBV5-1 . TGCGCCAGCAGACGGGAGAACTATGGCTACACCTTC CASRRENYGYTF
15 . TRBJ1-1 TRBV5-1 . TGCGCCAGCAGCTTGGTCGGCAGGGGAGACACTGAAGCTTTCTTT CASSLVGRGDTEAFF
13 once TRBJ1-4 TRBV2 . TGTGCCAGCAGTGAAATGGTAGCGGGGGAACTGTTTTTT CASSEMVAGELFF
15 . TRBJ1-5 TRBV27 . TGTGCCAGCAGTTTACTTGCCAGGTCCAATCAGCCCCAGCATTTT CASSLLARSNQPQHF
15 . TRBJ2-2 TRBV7-9 . TGTGCCAGCAGCTTAGGGCAGGATCACACCGGGGAGCTGTTTTTT CASSLGQDHTGELFF
12 . TRBJ1-2 TRBV7-9 TRBD1 TGTGCCGTAGGCCGGGACAGCTATGGCTACACCTTC CAVGRDSYGYTF
14 . TRBJ2-3 TRBV6-5 . TGTGCCAGCAGGACAGGCCCGGCCACAGATACGCAGTATTTT CASRTGPATDTQYF
16 . TRBJ2-3 TRBV9 TRBD2 TGTGCCAGCAGCGTAGGGGATAGCGGGGGCACAGATACGCAGTATTTT CASSVGDSGGTDTQYF
13 . TRBJ1-6 TRBV2 . TGTGCCAGCAGCAGGGGCGTTAATTCACCCCTCCACTTT CASSRGVNSPLHF
14 . TRBJ1-2 TRBV10-3 . TGTGCCATCCGTGGGACCGGGATTCCCTATGGCTACACCTTC CAIRGTGIPYGYTF
15 . TRBJ2-1 TRBV7-6 . TGTGCCAGCAGCATCGGGACACCTTCCTACAATGAGCAGTTCTTC CASSIGTPSYNEQFF
15 . TRBJ1-1 TRBV19 TRBD1 TGTGCCAGTAGTCTCGGGGACAGCGAGAACACTGAAGCTTTCTTT CASSLGDSENTEAFF
15 . TRBJ2-7 TRBV5-1 . TGCGCCAGCAGCCCTGGAGGGGGGGTACTCTACGAGCAGTACTTC CASSPGGGVLYEQYF
15 . TRBJ2-7 TRBV29-1 TRBD2 TGCAGCGTTGTCCCCTCTAGCGGTACTTCCTACGAGCAGTACTTC CSVVPSSGTSYEQYF
14 once TRBJ2-7 TRBV10-2 . TGCGCCGGGGGAGACAGGGAGGTGTTCTACGAGCAGTACTTC CAGGDREVFYEQYF
13 . TRBJ2-7 TRBV28 . TGTGCCAGCACCCGAGCAGGGATGAGCGAGCAGTACTTC CASTRAGMSEQYF
17 . TRBJ2-6 TRBV2 TRBD2 TGTGCCAGCAGTGGGAGCGGGGGGGCCTCTGGGGCCAACGTCCTGACTTTC CASSGSGGASGANVLTF
13 . TRBJ1-1 TRBV25-1 . TGTGCCAGCAGGATTGAGACTGGAACTGAAGCTTTCTTT CASRIETGTEAFF
14 . TRBJ2-7 TRBV7-9 TRBD1 TGTGCCAGCAGCTTGGGACAGGGGGTTCGCGAGCAGTACTTC CASSLGQGVREQYF
15 . TRBJ2-3 TRBV11-2 . TGTGCCAGCAGCTCGAACACAGGGTCACCAGATACGCAGTATTTT CASSSNTGSPDTQYF
14 . TRBJ1-1 TRBV7-3 TRBD1 TGTGCCAGCAGCACGGGACAGGGGAACACTGAAGCTTTCTTT CASSTGQGNTEAFF